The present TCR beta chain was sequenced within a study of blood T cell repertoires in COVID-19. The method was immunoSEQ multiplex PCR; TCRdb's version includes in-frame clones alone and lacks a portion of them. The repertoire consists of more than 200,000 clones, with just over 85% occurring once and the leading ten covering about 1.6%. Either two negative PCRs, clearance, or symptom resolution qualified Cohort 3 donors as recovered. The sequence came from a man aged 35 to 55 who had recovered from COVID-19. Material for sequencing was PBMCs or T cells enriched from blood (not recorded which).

As DNA, the CDR3 is TGTGCCAGTAGTGAGCAGGCCTATGGCTACACCTTC. This sequence encodes CASSEQAYGYTF. The chain employs TRBV19 and TRBJ1-2; D is undetermined. Trimming removed 5 bases from V and 4 bases from J, with 8 bases in between. The CDR3 runs to 12 residues. The germline V gene has CDR1 LNHDA and CDR2 SQIVND (reference sequence).